This entry lists 6 T cell receptor beta chains sequenced from one sample in a study of blood T cells in healthy people across ages. Primers used in a second PCR of roughly 7 to 11 cycles were a sample-barcoded 5' primer and a J-beta primer mix. MiXCR, applied by TCRdb to the 5' RACE reads, yields one record per CDR3 protein. Here the sample spans about 1.8 million distinct CDR3 sequences, around half being singletons. Input material: blood. These receptors were taken from a woman aged 35 to 49 in good health.

This clonotype has just a few counts. The V and J genes are TRBV12-3 or TRBV12-4 and TRBJ2-3; D possibly matches TRBD1 or TRBD2 (5 bases each). There are 15 residues in the CDR3. Trimming took off 5 bases at V and 10 bases at J, with 22 bases between the two ends. CDR3: CASSMLGGPTGAQYF. The CDR3 DNA is TGTGCCAGCAGTATGTTAGGCGGGCCTACAGGAGCGCAGTATTTT.

This rearrangement joins TRBV20-1 to TRBJ2-5, with D perhaps TRBD2 (7 bases). CDR1 and CDR2 from the germline V gene are DFQATT and SNEGSKA (reference sequence). The ends were cut back, 3 bases at V and 3 bases at J, with 14 bases in the middle. This CDR3 has 14 amino acids. CDR3 bases: TGCAGTGCTAGGGTGCAGGGGAGGGAAGAGACCCAGTACTTC. It codes for CSARVQGREETQYF.

A few counts support this clonotype. V usage is TRBV4-3 and J usage is TRBJ1-6; maybe TRBD1 (5 bases). Germline assignment: CDR1 LGHNA and CDR2 YSLEER. This CDR3 region has 15 residues. Deletions cut 0 bases from V and 8 bases from J, with 11 bases between. This CDR3 is CASSQDRRGDSPLHF. CDR3 bases: TGCGCCAGCAGCCAAGATCGGAGAGGGGATTCACCCCTCCACTTT.

V and J are TRBV18 and TRBJ2-7; D perhaps matches TRBD2 (5 bases). Germline assignment: CDR1 KGHSH and CDR2 LQKENI. V was cut by 2 bases and J by 4 bases, with 12 bases left in between. The CDR3 consists of 14 residues. As DNA, the CDR3 is TGTGCCAGCTCACCAACGACGGGGAATTACGAGCAGTACTTC. It codes for CASSPTTGNYEQYF.

This clonotype has more than one count but fewer than ten. V usage is TRBV4-3 and J usage is TRBJ2-3, with D possibly matching TRBD2 (5 bases). Germline V gene sequence: CDR1 LGHNA, CDR2 YSLEER. Trimming removed 1 base from V and 0 bases from J, with 11 bases in between. The CDR3 spans 16 residues. The CDR3 region has the DNA TGCGCCAGCAGCCAAGCTGAACTAGGTAGCACAGATACGCAGTATTTT. Translation: CASSQAELGSTDTQYF.

The chain recombines TRBV11-2 with TRBJ2-7, with unresolved D. This CDR3 comprises 13 residues. V lost 0 bases to trimming and J lost 5 bases, with 8 bases between them. Germline-derived CDR1 and CDR2 are SGHAT and FQNNGV. In nucleotides, the CDR3 is TGTGCCAGCAGCTTAGATTTGATGAACGAGCAGTACTTC. Translation gives CASSLDLMNEQYF.